This TCR beta chain was retrieved from a study of blood T cell repertoires in COVID-19. Across the study: Sources were T cells, B-cell-depleted T cells, or PBMCs; the material itself was cDNA or gDNA.

Original analysis: Estimation of nucleated cell counts relied on the amplification of reference gene primers. The repertoire was sequenced with immunoSEQ multiplex PCR; TCRdb's copy has only in-frame clones and lacks some. V, J and clone size reflect that table, while D and trimming were determined from the DNA. The sample lists 250,000 to 350,000 clones, approximately 84% occurring once. Seattle patients were enrolled while actively infected and followed longitudinally. Germline V CDR1 and CDR2: SGDLS, YYNGEE. The CDR3 consists of 14 residues. Trimming cost V 0 bases and J 7 bases; bases outside gene matches: 0.

This receptor was identified in a human donor with COVID-19, enrolled during active disease. The donor label of this sample is uncertain. V usage is TRBV9 and J usage is TRBJ1-6; 8 nucleotides align to TRBD1. Specimen: peripheral blood. CDR3 protein: CASSVGDRNSPLHF. Written as DNA, the CDR3 is TGTGCCAGCAGCGTAGGGGACAGGAATTCACCCCTCCACTTT. The full variable domain, completed using reference TRBV9 and TRBJ1-6, is DSGVTQTPKHLITATGQRVTLRCSPRSGDLSVYWYQQSLDQGLQFLIQYYNGEERAKGNILERFSAQQFPDLHSELNLSSLELGDSALYFCASSVGDRNSPLHFGNGTRLTVT.